Shown below are 8 T cell receptor beta chains from a single sample sequenced in a study of shared clonotypes between healthy human individuals. Sequencing used immunoSEQ multiplex PCR; TCRdb keeps in-frame clones, though not all of them. There are 800,000 or so clones in the sample; about 96% occur only once, and about 0.25% lies in the top ten. Cells designated naive CD8 were CD45RO-negative and were positively selected for CCR7, with terminally differentiated effector memory CD45RA+ cells excluded. Sequenced: naive CD8+ T cells sorted from blood. The receptors stem from a man under 40 in good health.

In this sample, this clone turned up once. The V and J genes are TRBV7-8 and TRBJ2-7, with a tentative D call TRBD1 (6 bases). CDR1 is SGHVS and CDR2 is FQNEAQ in the germline V gene. This CDR3 is built from 16 residues. Trimming pared 7 bases from V and 3 bases from J, leaving 22 bases between. Written as DNA, the CDR3 is TGTGCCAGCACCATGAACAGGGAGAAACAAGGCTACGAGCAGTACTTC. Its translation is CASTMNREKQGYEQYF.

The genes are TRBV7-9 and TRBJ2-7; 9 bases line up with TRBD1. CDR1 is SEHNR and CDR2 is FQNEAQ in the germline V gene (reference sequence). The trim removed 4 bases at V and 2 bases at J, leaving 6 bases unmatched. There are 15 residues in the CDR3. This CDR3 reads CASSSGQGFPYEQYF. CDR3 coding DNA: TGTGCCAGCAGCTCGGGACAGGGATTCCCCTACGAGCAGTACTTC.

This sequence joins TRBV29-1 and TRBJ1-1; D ambiguous. Germline CDR1 is SQVTM and CDR2 is ANQGSEA. Trimming pared 4 bases from V and 1 base from J, leaving 7 bases between. The CDR3 extends over 12 amino acids. CDR3 in DNA: TGCAGCGTTGGCCTCGAGAACACTGAAGCTTTCTTT. Translation gives CSVGLENTEAFF.

The J gene is TRBJ2-7, the V gene TRBV5-1, with 9 bases lining up with TRBD2. Trimming at V came to 2 bases and at J to 4 bases, leaving 10 bases not matched to a gene. This CDR3 has 16 amino acids. Germline lookup yields CDR1 SGHRS and CDR2 YFSETQ. The CDR3 region is CASSLRGREGRYEQYF. Written as DNA, the CDR3 is TGCGCCAGCAGCTTACGAGGGCGGGAGGGCCGTTACGAGCAGTACTTC.

The chain employs TRBV5-1 and TRBJ2-1, with 9 bases identical to TRBD1. Per germline, CDR1 SGHRS and CDR2 YFSETQ. Trimming cost V 0 bases and J 9 bases; bases outside gene matches: 7. This CDR3 comprises 15 residues. The CDR3 region is CASSLAQGQGGEQFF. As DNA, the CDR3 is TGCGCCAGCAGCTTGGCCCAGGGACAGGGTGGTGAGCAGTTCTTC.

V gene TRBV13 combines with J gene TRBJ1-1; D is possibly TRBD1 (6 bases). Trimming cost V 0 bases and J 10 bases, with 6 bases left between them. The CDR3 contains 11 residues. Per the germline V gene, CDR1 is PRHDT and CDR2 is FYEKMQ (reference sequence). The CDR3 DNA reads TGTGCCAGCAGCTTAGGCAGGGGAGCTTTCTTT. It specifies CASSLGRGAFF.

Remarks on this clone: At one end, the junction sequence differs from germline, possibly due to a read error. Other DNA variants within this sample encode the same CDR3. CDR3 sequence (DNA): TGTAGCGTTGAAGATAAAGGGACAAGCTCCTACGAGCAGTACTTC. Its protein is CSVEDKGTSSYEQYF. V and J are TRBV29-1 and TRBJ2-7; tentatively, D is TRBD1 (6 bases). The CDR3 is 15 residues long. The germline CDR1 and CDR2 sequences are SQVTM and ANQGSEA.

The rearrangement uses TRBV27 and TRBJ2-7; the D gene is possibly TRBD2 (6 bases). CDR3 size: 16 residues. Trimming pared 1 base from V and 2 bases from J, leaving 15 bases between. The V gene's germline CDR1 is MNHEY and CDR2 SMNVEV (reference sequence). CDR3 nucleotide sequence: TGTGCCAGCAGTTTATTCGGGGGAGGAGTTCCCTACGAGCAGTACTTC. Its translation: CASSLFGGGVPYEQYF.